These T cell receptor beta chains were read from a single sample in a study of CD8 T cells in ankylosing spondylitis. In TCRdb, the 5' RACE reads were re-called with MiXCR into one record per CDR3 protein. Altogether tens of thousands of distinct CDR3 sequences are present, roughly 5% being singletons, with the ten largest covering 2.2%. The sample consisted of blood, either unsorted or a sorted T cell fraction (not recorded which). The receptors here all came from a male donor with ankylosing spondylitis or in good health (not recorded which). Each CDR3 is given with its conserved first and last residue. A D gene is named only where the DNA matches it firmly. Size is omitted from some rows. Given values are once, few, many or a class for expanded clones.

V gene	D gene	J gene	clone size	CDR3 protein	CDR3 DNA
TRBV9	-	TRBJ2-5	many	CASSVDGQVETQYF	TGTGCCAGCAGCGTAGATGGCCAGGTGGAGACCCAGTACTTC
TRBV6-1	-	TRBJ2-2	many	CASSGYTNTGELFF	TGTGCCAGCAGTGGATACACGAACACCGGGGAGCTGTTTTTT
TRBV18	-	TRBJ2-7	many	CASSPSREKGEQYF	TGTGCCAGCTCACCATCGAGGGAGAAGGGCGAGCAGTACTTC
TRBV11-2	-	TRBJ2-7	many	CASSRSVLNEQYF	TGTGCCAGCTCCCGCTCCGTTCTTAACGAGCAGTACTTC
TRBV5-1	-	TRBJ2-1	many	CASSATSTYSYNEQFF	TGCGCCAGCAGCGCAACTAGCACCTACTCCTACAATGAGCAGTTCTTC
TRBV10-3	-	TRBJ1-2	many	CAIKKDSPNYGYTF	TGTGCCATCAAGAAGGACAGCCCTAACTATGGCTACACCTTC
TRBV10-3	-	TRBJ1-2	many	CAISEPTGTAPNYTF	TGTGCCATCAGTGAACCCACCGGGACGGCCCCTAACTACACCTTC
TRBV29-1	-	TRBJ2-7	many	CSGGGGPYEQYF	TGCAGCGGTGGGGGTGGTCCCTACGAGCAGTACTTC
TRBV7-2	-	TRBJ2-5	few	CASTVSGTNQETQYF	TGTGCCAGCACCGTCTCCGGGACAAATCAAGAGACCCAGTACTTC
TRBV11-2	TRBD2	TRBJ2-7	many	CASSSVRGVNSYEQYF	TGTGCCAGCAGCTCCGTCCGGGGGGTTAACTCCTACGAGCAGTACTTC
TRBV5-1	-	TRBJ2-1	many	CASSSTGTADNEQFF	TGCGCCAGCAGCTCGACCGGGACCGCCGACAATGAGCAGTTCTTC
TRBV7-2	TRBD1	TRBJ1-5	many	CASSLVGTGNQPQHF	TGTGCCAGCAGCTTAGTGGGGACAGGGAATCAGCCCCAGCATTTT
TRBV6-2/TRBV6-3	-	TRBJ2-3	many	CASSQSGREDTQYF	TGTGCCAGCAGTCAATCCGGACGGGAGGATACGCAGTATTTT
TRBV7-2	TRBD1	TRBJ2-3	-	CASSDRDRNTDTQYF	TGTGCCAGCAGCGACCGGGACAGAAACACAGATACGCAGTATTTT
TRBV5-5	TRBD2	TRBJ2-1	many	CASSSGLAGSISYNEQFF	TGTGCCAGCAGCTCGGGACTAGCGGGGTCTATCTCCTACAATGAGCAGTTCTTC
TRBV5-1	-	TRBJ2-7	many	CASSLDLILGEQYF	TGCGCCAGCAGCTTGGACCTAATCCTGGGTGAGCAGTACTTC
TRBV5-1	TRBD1	TRBJ1-5	many	CASSATGTGGNQPQHF	TGCGCCAGCAGCGCAACCGGGACAGGGGGGAATCAGCCCCAGCATTTT
TRBV4-3	TRBD1	TRBJ2-1	many	CASSQGDRAYNEQFF	TGCGCCAGCAGCCAAGGGGACAGGGCCTACAATGAGCAGTTCTTC
TRBV5-1	TRBD2	TRBJ2-3	many	CASSFGGADTQYF	TGCGCCAGCAGCTTTGGGGGGGCAGATACGCAGTATTTT
TRBV4-1	-	TRBJ1-6	many	CASSQGLSPLHF	TGCGCCAGCAGCCAGGGTCTCTCACCCCTCCACTTT
TRBV10-1	TRBD2	TRBJ2-3	many	CASSDQRGPDTHYF	TGCGCCAGCAGTGACCAGCGGGGGCCAGATACGCATTATTTT
TRBV12-3/TRBV12-4	-	TRBJ1-5	many	CASSTSNQPQHF	TGTGCCAGCAGCACAAGCAATCAGCCCCAGCATTTT
TRBV10-2	-	TRBJ1-5	few	CASREQYNQPQHF	TGCGCCAGCAGGGAACAGTACAATCAGCCCCAGCATTTT
TRBV5-1	-	TRBJ2-7	many	CASSLDPLVGEQYF	TGCGCCAGCAGCTTGGATCCCCTAGTAGGCGAGCAGTACTTC
TRBV20-1	-	TRBJ1-1	many	CSARDQRNTEAFF	TGCAGTGCTAGAGATCAACGTAACACTGAAGCTTTCTTT
TRBV7-9	-	TRBJ2-1	few	CASSLASRDEQFF	TGTGCCAGCAGCTTAGCTTCCAGGGATGAGCAGTTCTTC
TRBV9	-	TRBJ2-1	many	CASSPTEEEQFF	TGTGCCAGCAGCCCCACTGAGGAGGAGCAGTTCTTC
TRBV27	-	TRBJ2-3	many	CASSLRIGWADTQYF	TGTGCCAGCAGTTTGCGGATAGGATGGGCAGATACGCAGTATTTT
TRBV16	TRBD1	TRBJ1-2	many	CASSPNRGSDGYTF	TGTGCCAGCAGCCCAAACAGGGGGTCCGATGGCTACACCTTC
TRBV6-2/TRBV6-3	TRBD2	TRBJ2-1	many	CASSYSTSGVSYNEQFF	TGTGCCAGCAGTTACTCAACTAGCGGGGTCTCCTACAATGAGCAGTTCTTC
TRBV19	-	TRBJ1-1	few	CASSIPGQGRLNTEAFF	TGTGCCAGTAGTATACCGGGCCAGGGTCGGTTGAACACTGAAGCTTTCTTT
TRBV7-3	-	TRBJ2-1	many	CASSPSGRDNEQFF	TGTGCCAGCAGCCCATCCGGGAGAGACAATGAGCAGTTCTTC
TRBV18	TRBD2	TRBJ2-1	many	CASSPPAGGYNEQFF	TGTGCCAGCTCACCACCGGCGGGGGGCTACAATGAGCAGTTCTTC
TRBV6-5	-	TRBJ1-6	many	CASSYRVGAYNSPLHF	TGTGCCAGCAGTTACCGCGTCGGGGCCTATAATTCACCCCTCCACTTT
TRBV5-1	TRBD1	TRBJ2-7	many	CASSLRSGGEQYF	TGCGCCAGCAGCTTGCGGTCAGGGGGCGAGCAGTACTTC
TRBV20-1	TRBD1	TRBJ1-2	many	CSARDPGQGGYGYTF	TGCAGTGCTAGAGACCCTGGACAGGGCGGCTATGGCTACACCTTC
TRBV6-1	-	TRBJ2-7	many	CASTRDFISYEQYF	TGTGCCAGCACGAGGGACTTCATCTCCTACGAGCAGTACTTC
TRBV19	-	TRBJ2-5	many	CASSRQLQETQYF	TGTGCCAGTTCTCGACAGCTCCAAGAGACCCAGTACTTC
TRBV10-3	TRBD2	TRBJ2-2	many	CDSPGGAAGELFF	TGTGACTCCCCCGGGGGGGCCGCCGGGGAGCTGTTTTTT
TRBV5-1	-	TRBJ2-1	many	CASGENGYNEQFF	TGCGCCAGCGGGGAGAACGGGTACAATGAGCAGTTCTTC
TRBV20-1	TRBD2	TRBJ2-5	many	CSADSGGKETQYF	TGCAGTGCTGATAGCGGGGGGAAAGAGACCCAGTACTTC
TRBV28	-	TRBJ2-7	many	CASSTMGGGSPYEQYF	TGTGCCAGCAGCACCATGGGAGGGGGTTCCCCCTACGAGCAGTACTTC
TRBV7-9	-	TRBJ2-1	many	CASSLALKGQFF	TGTGCCAGCAGCTTAGCGCTTAAGGGGCAGTTCTTC
TRBV7-6	TRBD2	TRBJ2-2	many	CASSEGGGALAGELFF	TGTGCCAGCAGCGAAGGCGGGGGGGCCCTCGCCGGGGAGCTGTTTTTT
TRBV5-6	TRBD1	TRBJ2-7	-	CASSFGTGVHEQYF	TGTGCCAGCAGCTTTGGGACAGGGGTCCACGAGCAGTACTTC
TRBV10-2	TRBD2	TRBJ2-7	many	CASSGLAGTNYEQYF	TGCGCCAGCAGCGGACTAGCGGGGACTAACTACGAGCAGTACTTC
TRBV7-8	-	TRBJ2-3	many	CASSLVVGLGDTQYF	TGTGCCAGCAGCTTAGTTGTTGGGTTGGGAGATACGCAGTATTTT
TRBV2	-	TRBJ1-1	many	CAQPAGEAFF	TGTGCCCAACCGGCAGGTGAAGCTTTCTTT
TRBV6-4	-	TRBJ2-6	many	CASSRAGGANVLTF	TGTGCTTCTAGTCGGGCAGGGGGGGCCAACGTCCTGACTTTC
TRBV5-4	TRBD1	TRBJ2-1	few	CASSPRDRGGQDEQFF	TGTGCCAGCAGCCCAAGGGACAGGGGAGGTCAGGATGAGCAGTTCTTC
TRBV7-9	-	TRBJ1-1	many	CASSELGEWNAFF	TGTGCCAGCAGCGAGCTGGGAGAGTGGAACGCTTTCTTT
TRBV9	-	TRBJ1-3	many	CASTLPGNTIYF	TGTGCCAGTACCCTTCCTGGAAACACCATATATTTT
TRBV12-5	-	TRBJ1-1	many	CASGNGGDTEAFF	TGTGCTAGTGGCAACGGAGGAGACACTGAAGCTTTCTTT
TRBV6-5	-	TRBJ2-6	many	CASRLGQGPSGANVLTF	TGTGCCAGCCGCCTGGGGCAAGGCCCCTCTGGGGCCAACGTCCTGACTTTC
TRBV9	-	TRBJ2-7	few	CASGPQTYEQYF	TGTGCCAGTGGGCCACAAACCTACGAGCAGTACTTC